This T cell receptor (beta chain) was captured in a study of HIV-infected patients and healthy controls. About the research overall: Total CDR3 counts per chain did not differ significantly between patients and controls.

Roughly three months, about 14 weeks, into antiretroviral therapy, follow-up blood was collected. Whole blood was used without fractionation, so all unsorted peripheral T cells were included. People with immunomodulatory therapy, recent vaccination or treatment interruptions were not enrolled. Sample share makes this clonotype medium-sized. Trimming removed 0 bases at V and 5 bases at J, with 8 bases between. Germline-derived CDR1 and CDR2 are LGHNA and YSLEER. The CDR3 contains 13 residues. About 450 ng RNA was reverse transcribed with alpha and beta constant-region primers. Using multiplexing indices, alpha and beta chain libraries were generated apart by chain-specific third strand synthesis. Priming off the SP2 site generated the second strand. TCRdb analysed the 5' RACE reads with MiXCR anew, one entry per CDR3 protein. The profile covers about 10,000 distinct CDR3 sequences, with approximately 5.9% appearing a single time and under 30% taken by the ten largest.

Sequenced material: blood, taken during antiretroviral therapy. This TCR came from an adult with HIV infection. The donor label of this sample is uncertain. This chain uses TRBV4-3 with TRBJ2-7; D call uncertain. Written as DNA, the CDR3 is TGCGCCAGCAGCCAAGATCGGCAAAACGAGCAGTACTTC. Translated: CASSQDRQNEQYF.